The sample holds many counts of the clone carrying this T cell receptor beta chain. As yet, its antigen is unknown. The data derive from a study of identical twins. Study observations and caveats: Some out-of-frame alpha sequences were shared by twins, and these showed excess low generation probability.

Template switching added a universal primer binding site, and final cDNA carried unique molecular identifiers. TCRdb reprocessed the 5' RACE reads with MiXCR, giving one entry per CDR3 protein. The data show 200,000 to 250,000 distinct CDR3 sequences, with approximately 7% seen just once and roughly 3.6% held by the top ten. A further study also used this sample, focusing on yellow fever vaccine responses in identical twins.

Sequencing used memory (CD45RO+) T cells sorted from blood. The TCR was taken from a woman younger than 35 in good health.

For the CDR3, the DNA is TGTGCCAGCAGTGGAGAGACCCAGTACTTC. Translated: CASSGETQYF. The J gene is TRBJ2-5, the V gene TRBV25-1; D remains unclear. Trimming shortened V by 4 bases and J by 4 bases, and 1 base separated the two germline ends. CDR1 and CDR2 (germline): MGHDK, SYGVNS. The CDR3 runs to 10 residues.